Listed here are 22 T cell receptor beta chains from one sample, sequenced in a study of blood T cell repertoires in COVID-19. Assay used: immunoSEQ multiplex PCR; TCRdb lists only in-frame clones, some missing. The table includes around 300,000 clones, 80% to 90% detected once. The sequenced material came from PBMCs or T cells enriched from blood (not recorded which). Receptors were obtained from a woman aged 18-35 years who had recovered from COVID-19.

This clone was picked up one time. The CDR3 DNA reads TGTGCCAGCAGCCAAGACCCTAGCGGGGGGTCACAGTTCTTC. Its protein product is CASSQDPSGGSQFF. The chain links TRBV3-1 (or the pseudogene TRBV3-2) to TRBJ2-1; 11 bases fit TRBD2. Losses at the gene ends were 0 bases for V and 13 bases for J; bases not matched to a gene: 5. CDR1 and CDR2 (germline): LGHDT, YNNKEL (reference sequence). The CDR3 has 14 amino acids.

On this clone itself: Within the sample, other DNA sequences also encode this same CDR3. The chain is built from TRBV5-1 and TRBJ1-2; 8 bases are shared with TRBD1. Per the germline V gene, CDR1 is SGHRS and CDR2 is YFSETQ. The CDR3 has 15 amino acids. The V segment lost 0 bases and the J segment 2 bases; nucleotides outside the gene matches: 3. CDR3 in DNA: TGCGCCAGCAGCTTGGCTCAGGGGGCCAACTATGGCTACACCTTC. It is translated as CASSLAQGANYGYTF.

The chain is built from TRBV6-5 and TRBJ2-1; a possible D gene is TRBD2 (6 bases). Germline CDR1 reads MNHEY; CDR2 reads SVGAGI. V lost 1 base, J lost 10 bases, and 8 bases lay in between. CDR3 size: 12 residues. The CDR3 sequence is CASSYFSGEQFF. The DNA of the CDR3 is TGTGCCAGCAGTTACTTTAGCGGAGAGCAGTTCTTC.

This sequence joins TRBV19 and TRBJ2-3; 15 bases align to TRBD2. CDR1 and CDR2 from the germline V gene are LNHDA and SQIVND (reference sequence). The V gene end was trimmed by 2 bases and the J gene end by 4 bases; junction bases not matched to a gene: 4. The CDR3 has 17 amino acids. CDR3 DNA: TGTGCCAGTAGTATAAGGACTAGCGGGGGGGCCCCAGATACGCAGTATTTT. Protein product: CASSIRTSGGAPDTQYF. The whole variable domain, remainder taken from reference TRBV19 and TRBJ2-3, is DGGITQSPKYLFRKEGQNVTLSCEQNLNHDAMYWYRQDPGQGLRLIYYSQIVNDFQKGDIAEGYSVSREKKESFPLTVTSAQKNPTAFYLCASSIRTSGGAPDTQYFGPGTRLTVL.

The table lists this clone with a count of one. V usage is TRBV6-1 and J usage is TRBJ2-7; no reliable D call. The CDR3 has 15 amino acids. The V and J ends lost 0 bases and 2 bases respectively, with 11 bases between them. The germline V gene has CDR1 MNHNS and CDR2 SASEGT. The CDR3 is CASSEALGQTYEQYF. The DNA for the CDR3 is TGTGCCAGCAGTGAAGCGTTGGGCCAAACCTACGAGCAGTACTTC.

The chain recombines TRBV6-2 or TRBV6-3 with TRBJ2-7; 8 nucleotides match TRBD2. The ends lost 1 base at V and 5 bases at J; junction bases unmatched: 10. The CDR3 is made up of 16 amino acids. Germline CDR1 is MNHEY and CDR2 is SVGEGT. The CDR3 DNA follows: TGTGCCAGCAGTTACTTAACCCCGGGGGGGATCCACGAGCAGTACTTC. Protein: CASSYLTPGGIHEQYF.

This rearrangement joins TRBV27 to TRBJ1-2, with 10 bases that match TRBD1. With V trimmed by 4 bases and J by 4 bases, 6 bases remained unmatched. In germline, CDR1 is MNHEY, CDR2 SMNVEV (reference sequence). This CDR3 has 15 amino acids. The CDR3 sequence: CASSWTGGGGYGYTF. Written as DNA, the CDR3 is TGTGCCAGCAGTTGGACAGGGGGAGGTGGCTATGGCTACACCTTC.

The V and J genes are TRBV10-1 and TRBJ2-1; 10 bases are shared with TRBD2. V dropped 3 bases and J dropped 0; count of bases not matched to a gene: 5. Germline CDR1 and CDR2: WNHNN and SYGVQD (reference sequence). This CDR3 is 17 amino acids long. The CDR3 sequence is CASSDASGGFSYNEQFF. CDR3 nucleotides: TGCGCCAGCAGTGACGCTAGCGGGGGCTTCTCCTACAATGAGCAGTTCTTC.

This clone was picked up one time. The V gene is TRBV14, the J gene TRBJ2-3; D perhaps matches TRBD2 (6 bases). The CDR3 runs 16 residues. The ends were cut back, 4 bases at V and 0 bases at J, with 14 bases in the middle. The germline gives CDR1 SGHDN, CDR2 FVKESK. The CDR3 sequence: CASSLRVGTSTDTQYF. CDR3 nucleotides: TGTGCCAGCAGCCTCAGAGTAGGGACTAGCACAGATACGCAGTATTTT.

V gene TRBV3-1 (or the pseudogene TRBV3-2) combines with J gene TRBJ2-3, with D maybe TRBD2 (7 bases). The CDR3 loop spans 15 amino acids. The germline gives CDR1 LGHDT, CDR2 YNNKEL (reference sequence). Trimming took off 4 bases at V and 2 bases at J, with 13 bases between the two ends. The CDR3 protein is CASSLGGLLTDTQYF. The CDR3 DNA is TGTGCCAGCAGCCTGGGGGGGCTTCTCACAGATACGCAGTATTTT.

This clone was seen a handful of times. The chain couples TRBV5-1 to TRBJ1-2; no clear D gene. The CDR3 consists of 13 residues. The germline CDR1 and CDR2 sequences are SGHRS and YFSETQ. The V gene lost 0 bases and the J gene lost 6 bases, with 9 bases spanning the gap. The DNA of the CDR3 is TGCGCCAGCAGCTTGGCTCAGGTGAATGGCTACACCTTC. Residues: CASSLAQVNGYTF.

Comment on this clone: The junction does not match germline at one end; this may be a read error. The chain employs TRBV19 and TRBJ1-1; D possibly corresponds to TRBD1 (5 bases). Germline CDR1 is LNHDA and CDR2 is SQIVND (reference sequence). The CDR3 length is 13 residues. The CDR3 sequence: CASTLYGGAPFSF. CDR3 DNA sequence: TGTGCCAGTACCCTTTACGGAGGGGCTCCGTTCAGCTTT.

This clone was seen once. J is TRBJ1-1 and V is TRBV24-1; possible D gene TRBD1, 5 bases. Germline-derived CDR1 and CDR2 are KGHDR and SFDVKD. V lost 7 bases to trimming and J lost 1 base, with 9 bases between them. CDR3 size: 13 residues. The CDR3: CATRYGQNTEAFF. Written as DNA, the CDR3 is TGTGCCACCAGATACGGACAGAACACTGAAGCTTTCTTT.

This clone was recorded only once. The rearrangement joins TRBV5-4 to TRBJ1-3; 12 bases match TRBD1. Per germline, CDR1 SGHNT and CDR2 YYREEE (reference sequence). Trimming removed 3 bases from V and 4 bases from J; junction bases left unmatched: 8. The CDR3 is 17 amino acids. The CDR3 spells CASSYLRDRGQGNTIYF. The CDR3, as DNA: TGTGCCAGCAGCTATCTCCGGGACAGGGGGCAGGGAAACACCATATATTTT.

The chain is built from TRBV5-1 and TRBJ1-4; TRBD1 agrees at 9 bases. The CDR3 is 15 residues long. Germline loops: CDR1 SGHRS, CDR2 YFSETQ. With V trimmed by 7 bases and J by 4 bases, 8 bases remained unmatched. CDR3 loop: CASGRGQGINEKLFF. CDR3 DNA: TGCGCCAGCGGTCGTGGACAGGGGATTAATGAAAAACTGTTTTTT.

J is TRBJ1-1 and V is TRBV14, with D possibly being TRBD1 (6 bases). CDR1 is SGHDN and CDR2 is FVKESK in the germline V gene. This CDR3 comprises 13 residues. The V gene lost 6 bases and the J gene lost 6 bases, with 14 bases spanning the gap. The CDR3 sequence is CASRLRGGAEAFF. The CDR3 nucleotides are TGTGCCAGCAGGCTTAGGGGGGGGGCTGAAGCTTTCTTT.

This clone was seen a single time. The chain joins TRBV4-1 to TRBJ1-5; 8 bases align to TRBD1. This CDR3 is 16 amino acids long. Germline V CDR1 and CDR2: MGHRA, YSYEKL. Trimming took 4 bases from V and 2 from J; bases not matched to a gene: 7. The CDR3 nucleotides are TGCGCCAGCAGCCGGACAGGGAGGAATCGCAATCAGCCCCAGCATTTT. It yields the protein CASSRTGRNRNQPQHF.

This clone is a singleton in its sample. The V call is TRBV5-4, the J call TRBJ1-3; 7 bases line up with TRBD1. Germline CDR1 is SGHNT and CDR2 is YYREEE (reference sequence). V shed 2 bases, J shed 4 bases, and the junction held 6 bases outside the gene matches. This CDR3 is built from 15 residues. CDR3 bases: TGTGCCAGCAGCTTCGGGACAGAAGTAGGAAACACCATATATTTT. It encodes CASSFGTEVGNTIYF.

This clone was picked up one time. The chain has TRBV5-1 and TRBJ1-3, with 8 bases matching TRBD1. The CDR3 sequence is 16 residues long. Germline assignment: CDR1 SGHRS and CDR2 YFSETQ. Trimming removed 0 bases from V and 3 bases from J; junction bases left unmatched: 5. The CDR3 here is CASSLAAGGYGNTIYF. The CDR3, as DNA: TGCGCCAGCAGCTTGGCGGCAGGGGGCTATGGAAACACCATATATTTT. The complete variable domain, with remaining parts taken from reference TRBV5-1 and TRBJ1-3, reads KAGVTQTPRYLIKTRGQQVTLSCSPISGHRSVSWYQQTPGQGLQFLFEYFSETQRNKGNFPGRFSGRQFSNSRSEMNVSTLELGDSALYLCASSLAAGGYGNTIYFGEGSWLTVV.

This sequence joins TRBV10-3 and TRBJ2-1, with unresolved D. Trimming removed 0 bases from V and 9 bases from J, with 12 bases in between. The germline V gene encodes CDR1 ENHRY and CDR2 SYGVKD. The CDR3 is 14 amino acids. CDR3 sequence: CAISESVLFSEQFF. The CDR3 DNA reads TGTGCCATCAGTGAGTCTGTACTATTCAGTGAGCAGTTCTTC.

Here the CDR3 reads CASSGLAGGSSTDTQYF. The CDR3 DNA is TGTGCCAGCAGTGGTCTAGCGGGGGGTTCTAGCACAGATACGCAGTATTTT. This chain links TRBV6-1 with TRBJ2-3; 11 bases are shared with TRBD2. Germline assignment: CDR1 MNHNS and CDR2 SASEGT. The V gene end was trimmed by 4 bases and the J gene end by 0 bases; junction bases not matched to a gene: 6. The CDR3 runs to 17 residues.

This clone was observed a single time. The V gene is TRBV27, the J gene TRBJ2-7; possibly TRBD2 for D (7 bases). The CDR3 covers 14 residues. The germline CDR1 and CDR2 sequences are MNHEY and SMNVEV (reference sequence). V lost 6 bases and J 3 bases, leaving 15 bases between the germline ends. CDR3 bases: TGTGCCAGCAGCTCTACGGGGGGCCTCTACGAGCAGTACTTC. It translates to CASSSTGGLYEQYF.